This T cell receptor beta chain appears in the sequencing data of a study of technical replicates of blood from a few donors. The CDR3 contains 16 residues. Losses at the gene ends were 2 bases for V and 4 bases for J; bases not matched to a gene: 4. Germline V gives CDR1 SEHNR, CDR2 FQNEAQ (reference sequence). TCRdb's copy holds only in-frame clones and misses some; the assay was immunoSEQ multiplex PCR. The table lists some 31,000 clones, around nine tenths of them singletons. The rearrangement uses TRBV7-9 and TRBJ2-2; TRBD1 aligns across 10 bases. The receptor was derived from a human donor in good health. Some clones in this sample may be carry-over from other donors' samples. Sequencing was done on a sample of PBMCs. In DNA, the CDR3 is TGTGCCAGCAGCTTACCGGACAGGGGGGGCACCGGGGAGCTGTTTTTT. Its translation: CASSLPDRGGTGELFF.